One and the same sample provided the 16 T cell receptor beta chains below, sequenced in a study of TIL therapy for anti-PD-1-resistant metastatic lung cancer. The time point here: pre-treatment sample, taken before nivolumab and TIL therapy. The immunoSEQ assay was v3. Produced via immunoSEQ multiplex PCR; TCRdb's table is partial and in-frame only. The sample shows under 35,000 clones, 74% of them seen only once. Source: blood, taken at baseline. All receptors derive from a woman aged 30-79 years with non-small cell lung cancer.

The chain employs TRBV14 and TRBJ2-6; TRBD1 matches at 9 bases. The V gene end was trimmed by 5 bases and the J gene end by 3 bases; junction bases not matched to a gene: 11. This CDR3 is 18 amino acids long. Germline V gene sequence: CDR1 SGHDN, CDR2 FVKESK. The chain's CDR3 is CASSSRDRVSFGANVLTF. CDR3 in DNA: TGTGCCAGCAGCTCCCGGGACAGGGTGTCTTTTGGGGCCAACGTCCTGACTTTC.

This chain joins TRBV5-5 and TRBJ1-2; tentative D call: TRBD1 (6 bases). The CDR3 totals 19 residues. Trimming pared 4 bases from V and 1 base from J, leaving 26 bases between. The germline gives CDR1 SGHKS, CDR2 YYEKEE (reference sequence). The CDR3 DNA is TGTGCCAGCAGCCTCCCGATCGCGCTACAGGGAGGTGTTAACTATGGCTACACCTTC. Residues: CASSLPIALQGGVNYGYTF.

The V gene is TRBV25-1, the J gene TRBJ2-3; D is unresolved. The germline V and J ends were trimmed by 7 bases and 2 bases, with 10 bases remaining between them. Per the germline V gene, CDR1 is MGHDK and CDR2 is SYGVNS. The CDR3 is 13 residues long. The CDR3 coding sequence is TGTGCCAGCAATGACTTACTCACAGATACGCAGTATTTT. It specifies CASNDLLTDTQYF. Full variable domain (outside the CDR3, taken from reference TRBV25-1 and TRBJ2-3): EADIYQTPRYLVIGTGKKITLECSQTMGHDKMYWYQQDPGMELHLIHYSYGVNSTEKGDLSSESTVSRIRTEHFPLTLESARPSHTSQYLCASNDLLTDTQYFGPGTRLTVL.

As for this clone: One junction end disagrees with the germline gene, perhaps due to a read error. CDR3 sequence: CASSQGLAGARHF. CDR3 DNA: TGCGCCAGCAGCCAAGGACTAGCGGGAGCGCGGCACTTC. The chain recombines TRBV4-1 with TRBJ2-7, with TRBD2 matching over 12 bases. CDR1 is MGHRA and CDR2 is YSYEKL in the germline V gene. CDR3 length equals 13 residues.

This chain connects TRBV5-5 to TRBJ2-6, with D possibly TRBD2 on 5 matching bases. The CDR3 has 13 residues. Germline V CDR1 and CDR2: SGHKS, YYEKEE (reference sequence). Trimming removed 6 bases at V and 3 bases at J, with 7 bases between. The CDR3 here is CASNRDGANVLTF. The CDR3 DNA sequence: TGTGCCAGCAATCGGGATGGGGCCAACGTCCTGACTTTC.

The V and J genes are TRBV6-1 and TRBJ2-6; TRBD2 matches 7 bases. The junction had 4 bases not matched to a gene; V was cut back by 0 bases and J by 2 bases. This CDR3 contains 17 residues. The germline gives CDR1 MNHNS, CDR2 SASEGT. The CDR3 sequence is CASSEASGWTGANVLTF. Written as DNA, the CDR3 is TGTGCCAGCAGTGAAGCTAGCGGGTGGACTGGGGCCAACGTCCTGACTTTC.

The sample holds a few counts of this clone. The chain carries TRBV11-2 and TRBJ2-1; 8 nucleotides align to TRBD1. V dropped 5 bases and J dropped 5; count of bases not matched to a gene: 8. Germline V lookup: CDR1 SGHAT, CDR2 FQNNGV. CDR3 size: 15 residues. CDR3 sequence reads: CASSARGPGDNEQFF. The CDR3 bases are TGTGCCAGCAGCGCCAGGGGGCCTGGCGACAATGAGCAGTTCTTC. The full variable domain, rest sourced from reference TRBV11-2 and TRBJ2-1, is EAGVAQSPRYKIIEKRQSVAFWCNPISGHATLYWYQQILGQGPKLLIQFQNNGVVDDSQLPKDRFSAERLKGVDSTLKIQPAKLEDSAVYLCASSARGPGDNEQFFGPGTRLTVL.

The rearrangement links TRBV7-6 to TRBJ1-2; D possibly corresponds to TRBD1 (6 bases). The germline gives CDR1 SGHVS, CDR2 FNYEAQ. This CDR3 comprises 15 residues. Trimming removed 4 bases at V and 6 bases at J, with 18 bases between. The DNA of the CDR3 is TGTGCCAGCAGCTCAACGGACAGTAGGGTAGATGGCTACACCTTC. Its translation is CASSSTDSRVDGYTF. Looking up the rest from reference TRBV7-6 and TRBJ1-2 gives the full variable domain: GAGVSQSPRYKVTKRGQDVALRCDPISGHVSLYWYRQALGQGPEFLTYFNYEAQQDKSGLPNDRFSAERPEGSISTLTIQRTEQRDSAMYRCASSSTDSRVDGYTFGSGTRLTVV.

As regards this clone: One junction end does not reproduce the germline sequence, and a read error may be involved. Other DNA sequences in the same sample also yield this CDR3. The chain employs TRBV6-6 and TRBJ1-1; tentatively, D is TRBD1 (5 bases). The CDR3 spans 15 residues. Germline lookup yields CDR1 MNHNY and CDR2 SVGAGI (reference sequence). CDR3 loop: CASSPRGVSFAEAFF. The DNA for the CDR3 is TGTGCCAGCAGCCCTCGGGGGGTTAGCTTCGCTGAAGCCTTCTTT.

The chain employs TRBV6-5 and TRBJ2-7, with TRBD1 matching over 9 bases. V lost 6 bases, J lost 7 bases, and 10 bases stayed unmatched. Germline V gives CDR1 MNHEY, CDR2 SVGAGI. The CDR3 consists of 14 residues. Here the CDR3 reads CASRRTGARLEQYF. CDR3 bases: TGTGCCAGCAGACGGACAGGGGCACGTTTGGAGCAGTACTTC.

The rearrangement joins TRBV28 to TRBJ1-1, with D tentatively TRBD1 (6 bases). The CDR3 loop spans 12 amino acids. Germline V gene sequence: CDR1 MDHEN, CDR2 SYDVKM. Trimming took off 1 base at V and 6 bases at J, with 6 bases between the two ends. This chain's CDR3 is CASSLSGAEAFF. For the CDR3, the DNA is TGTGCCAGCAGTTTATCAGGGGCTGAAGCTTTCTTT.

The J gene is TRBJ2-7, the V gene TRBV6-1, with D unresolved. V lost 8 bases and J 1 base, leaving 15 bases between the germline ends. The CDR3 spans 14 residues. CDR1 MNHNS and CDR2 SASEGT come from the germline V gene. CDR3 region: CASGSVLGSYEQYF. CDR3 bases: TGTGCCAGCGGTTCAGTCCTCGGTTCCTACGAGCAGTACTTC.

The V call is TRBV28, the J call TRBJ2-7; 7 positions match TRBD1. The germline gives CDR1 MDHEN, CDR2 SYDVKM. V was pared by 5 bases and J by 3 bases, with 7 bases of the junction left unmatched. The CDR3 length is 14 residues. CDR3: CASSTPGTVYEQYF. Written as DNA, the CDR3 is TGTGCCAGCAGTACACCTGGGACAGTCTACGAGCAGTACTTC.

This clone has just one count. This chain connects TRBV29-1 to TRBJ1-1; D is unresolved. From germline, CDR1 is SQVTM and CDR2 ANQGSEA. This CDR3 has 13 amino acids. V was cut by 1 base and J by 6 bases, with 12 bases left in between. Here the CDR3 DNA reads TGCAGCGTTGAAGGGCGCCGGATGGCTGAAGCTTTCTTT. It encodes CSVEGRRMAEAFF. Supplemented by reference TRBV29-1 and TRBJ1-1, the full variable domain reads SAVISQKPSRDICQRGTSLTIQCQVDSQVTMMFWYRQQPGQSLTLIATANQGSEATYESGFVIDKFPISRPNLTFSTLTVSNMSPEDSSIYLCSVEGRRMAEAFFGQGTRLTVV.

The V gene is TRBV18, the J gene TRBJ2-1, with D tentatively TRBD2 (6 bases). Germline V gene data show CDR1 as KGHSH and CDR2 as LQKENI. This CDR3 spans 15 amino acids. Trimming took off 2 bases at V and 6 bases at J, with 14 bases between the two ends. The CDR3 reads CASSPRALGGNEQFF. The CDR3 DNA is TGTGCCAGCTCACCAAGGGCCTTGGGGGGCAATGAGCAGTTCTTC.

This clone was seen only a few times. The genes are TRBV29-1 and TRBJ2-1; 9 bases map to TRBD1. The germline gives CDR1 SQVTM, CDR2 ANQGSEA. This CDR3 region has 13 residues. V lost 5 bases and J lost 6; bases outside the gene matches: 5. Here the CDR3 reads CSVSDRGGNEQFF. The CDR3 nucleotides read TGCAGCGTTTCGGACAGGGGCGGCAATGAGCAGTTCTTC.